This is a list of T cell receptor beta chains from one sample in a study of regulatory T cells in long-lasting Graves disease. Via MiXCR, TCRdb re-called the multiplex PCR reads, giving one row per CDR3 protein. The sample consists of a few hundred thousand distinct CDR3 sequences, about a sixth of them appearing once. The same sample was also used in a study of T cells in Graves' hyperthyroidism and ophthalmopathy.

The material sequenced was peripheral blood mononuclear cells (PBMCs), taken at new diagnosis, from a patient treated with antithyroid drugs. These receptors all stem from a woman under 30 with Graves disease. The CDR3 runs from the conserved cysteine through the conserved F or W. D genes are given only for firm matches. Clone size is stated in some rows and not others, as once, few, many or a class when expanded.

d_gene	j_gene	v_gene	abundance	CDR3nt	CDR3aa
.	TRBJ2-3	TRBV28	many	TGTGCCAGCAGTTCCAGGGTAGATTCGAATACGCAGTATTTT	CASSSRVDSNTQYF
TRBD1	TRBJ1-3	TRBV4-1	few	TGCGCCAGCAGCCAGGCAACCCGGGACAGGGGATCTGGAAACACCATATATTTT	CASSQATRDRGSGNTIYF
TRBD1	TRBJ2-3	TRBV7-2	many	TGTGCCAGCAGCTTAGTACAGGGGGCGGCAGATACGCAGTATTTT	CASSLVQGAADTQYF
.	TRBJ1-5	TRBV28	many	TGTGCCAGCAGAGTTGGGGCAGGGAGGGATCAGCCCCAGCATTTT	CASRVGAGRDQPQHF
.	TRBJ1-1	TRBV2	many	TGTGCCAGCAGTTACCAGATGAACACTGAAGCTTTCTTT	CASSYQMNTEAFF
TRBD2	TRBJ2-5	TRBV18	few	TGTGCCAGCTCACGGACTAGCGGGAGAATACCGGGGGAGACCCAGTACTTC	CASSRTSGRIPGETQYF
TRBD2	TRBJ2-4	TRBV18	few	TGTGCCAGCTCACCTGCGACTAGCGGGATAGCCAGGTTTCAGTACTTC	CASSPATSGIARFQYF
TRBD1	TRBJ1-5	TRBV12-3/TRBV12-4	many	TGTGCCAGCACCCCGGGACAGGGAAATCAGCCCCAGCATTTT	CASTPGQGNQPQHF
.	TRBJ1-1	TRBV6-1	few	TGTGCCAGCAGGGTCGGGGGGGGCGCGGATGCTTTCTTT	CASRVGGGADAFF
.	TRBJ1-4	TRBV5-1	few	TGCGCCAGCAGCTTGGGGGGCCGCGAAAGGCTGTTTTTT	CASSLGGRERLFF
.	TRBJ1-1	TRBV28	once	TGTGCCAGCAGCATCCGCCCAGGAGGGGTAACTGAAGCTTTCTTT	CASSIRPGGVTEAFF
.	TRBJ1-1	TRBV12-3/TRBV12-4	few	TGTGCCAGCAGTTTATTGGGGGCGCTTCGGCTCACTGAAGCTTTCTTT	CASSLLGALRLTEAFF
.	TRBJ1-1	TRBV3-1	many	TGTGCCAGCAGCCAGACCACTTCGAACACTGAAGCTTTCTTT	CASSQTTSNTEAFF
TRBD2	TRBJ2-3	TRBV28	many	TGTGCCAGCAGTTTATACCTAGCGGGACTTACAGATACGCAGTATTTT	CASSLYLAGLTDTQYF
.	TRBJ1-5	TRBV12-3/TRBV12-4	few	TGTGCCAGCAGTTTATTGTTAGGAGGACTTGGCAATCAGCCCCAGCATTTT	CASSLLLGGLGNQPQHF
.	TRBJ2-3	TRBV7-2	many	TGTGCCAGCAGCGGATTAAGATCTAGCACAGATACGCAGTATTTT	CASSGLRSSTDTQYF
TRBD1	TRBJ2-7	TRBV11-2	.	TGTGCCAGCACGGGACAGGCCGCCTCCTACGAGCAGTACTTC	CASTGQAASYEQYF
.	TRBJ2-6	TRBV11-2	many	TGTGCCAGCAGCTTAGATATGAACAGGGTGTCTGGGGCCAACGTCCTGACTTTC	CASSLDMNRVSGANVLTF
.	TRBJ1-2	TRBV7-9	.	TGTGCCAGCAGCCCCAGTGGTTTAGGTGATGGCTACACCTTC	CASSPSGLGDGYTF
TRBD2	TRBJ2-3	TRBV24-1	many	TGTGCCACCAGTGACGCCGGGAGGCGCCCTTCGGATACGCAGTATTTT	CATSDAGRRPSDTQYF
.	TRBJ2-3	TRBV7-9	few	TGTGCCAGCAGCTTAGGGGGAGTGGCGGTCTCAGATACGCAGTATTTT	CASSLGGVAVSDTQYF
.	TRBJ1-3	TRBV6-1	few	TGTGCCAGCAGTGAAACACCTTCTGGAAACACCATATATTTT	CASSETPSGNTIYF
.	TRBJ1-2	TRBV7-9	.	TGTGCCAGCAGCTTATCGGACCCTGGGACTAACTATGGCTACACCTTC	CASSLSDPGTNYGYTF
TRBD1	TRBJ2-3	TRBV6-1	.	TGTGCCAGCAGTGGGGGACAGGGCGGGACAGATACGCAGTATTTT	CASSGGQGGTDTQYF
.	TRBJ1-2	TRBV2	.	TGTGCCAGCAAGGGGACATATGGCTACACCTTC	CASKGTYGYTF
.	TRBJ2-1	TRBV13	many	TGTGCCAGCAGCTTAGACGACGGGAGAGAGCAGTTCTTC	CASSLDDGREQFF
.	TRBJ1-2	TRBV9	.	TGTGCCAGCAGCCCCCTAGGTAATAACTATGGCTACACCTTC	CASSPLGNNYGYTF
.	TRBJ2-1	TRBV18	many	TGTGCCAGCTCACCCTTAAGCGGGTGGACCTACAATGAGCAGTTCTTC	CASSPLSGWTYNEQFF
.	TRBJ1-2	TRBV12-3/TRBV12-4	.	TGTGCCAGCAGTTTAGGTGACCTAATCTTC	CASSLGDLIF
TRBD2	TRBJ2-3	TRBV27	many	TGTGCCAGCAGAGACGGGGTCTCTAGCGGCTACACAGATACGCAGTATTTT	CASRDGVSSGYTDTQYF
.	TRBJ1-3	TRBV18	.	TGTGCCAGCTCACCACCTGGCAGCTCTGGAAACACCATATATTTT	CASSPPGSSGNTIYF
.	TRBJ1-5	TRBV11-2	many	TGTGCCAGCAGCTTAGACAGGGAACAGCCCCAGCATTTT	CASSLDREQPQHF
TRBD2	TRBJ2-5	TRBV5-1	few	TGCGCCAGCAGCTTCGGGACTAGCGGGAGTATAGAGACCCAGTACTTC	CASSFGTSGSIETQYF
.	TRBJ1-1	TRBV3-1	many	TGTGCCAGCAGCCAAGACGGGTGGGGTAGTCCTGAAGCTTTCTTT	CASSQDGWGSPEAFF
TRBD1	TRBJ2-4	TRBV12-3/TRBV12-4	.	TGTGCCAGCAGTTTAGGGGACAGGGCCGCCGCCAAAAACATTCAGTACTTC	CASSLGDRAAAKNIQYF
.	TRBJ2-7	TRBV5-4	.	TGTGCCAGCAGCGAGGCTACTAGCTCCTACGAGCAGTACTTC	CASSEATSSYEQYF
.	TRBJ1-1	TRBV11-2	many	TGTGCCAGCAGCTTATGGGATCCAACTTTAGCTTTCTTT	CASSLWDPTLAFF
.	TRBJ2-7	TRBV7-2	.	TGTGCCAGCAGCGAGGGGGGTGGGGGAATCTACGAGCAGTACTTC	CASSEGGGGIYEQYF
.	TRBJ1-5	TRBV6-1	many	TGTGCCACCCGGCCGGGACGCAGCTTAGGCCCCCAGCATTTT	CATRPGRSLGPQHF
TRBD2	TRBJ2-5	TRBV30	.	TGTGCCTGGAGTTACGGGACTAGCGGGAAAGAGACCCAGTACTTC	CAWSYGTSGKETQYF
.	TRBJ1-2	TRBV20-1	many	TGCAGGCGGGAACGCTATGGCTACACCTTC	CRRERYGYTF